These T cell receptor beta chains were read from a single sample in a study of T cells in localized non-small cell lung cancer. Measured with immunoSEQ multiplex PCR; TCRdb has only the in-frame clones, and not every one. The sample shows 20,000 to 30,000 clones, 88% of them seen only once. The sample in question was PBMCs, obtained before any cancer treatment. The source of these receptors is a man aged 35 to 69 with stage II lung adenocarcinoma. Each CDR3 is given with its conserved first and last residue. D genes are given only for firm matches. Some rows have no size entry. The others give once, few or many, or a class for an expanded clone.

v_call: TRBV10-3; clone_size: -; j_call: TRBJ2-5; d_call: -; cdr3_aa: CAISWRGRNQETQYF; cdr3_nt: TGTGCCATCAGCTGGAGGGGGCGTAACCAAGAGACCCAGTACTTC
v_call: TRBV27; clone_size: medium-sized; j_call: TRBJ1-5; d_call: -; cdr3_aa: CASSFTGSNQPQHF; cdr3_nt: TGTGCCAGCAGTTTTACAGGATCCAATCAGCCCCAGCATTTT
v_call: TRBV28; clone_size: few; j_call: TRBJ1-2; d_call: -; cdr3_aa: CASSLSEGGGSYGYTF; cdr3_nt: TGTGCCAGCAGTTTATCCGAAGGCGGAGGAAGCTATGGCTACACCTTC
v_call: TRBV18; clone_size: -; j_call: TRBJ2-2; d_call: TRBD1; cdr3_aa: CASSQGARTGELFF; cdr3_nt: TGTGCCAGCTCACAGGGGGCGCGCACCGGGGAGCTGTTTTTT
v_call: TRBV25-1; clone_size: -; j_call: TRBJ2-5; d_call: TRBD2; cdr3_aa: CASSERGLAGGETQYF; cdr3_nt: TGTGCCAGCAGTGAACGCGGACTAGCGGGAGGAGAGACCCAGTACTTC
v_call: TRBV18; clone_size: -; j_call: TRBJ1-1; d_call: -; cdr3_aa: CASSPPRPNTEAFF; cdr3_nt: TGTGCCAGCTCACCCCCACGGCCCAACACTGAAGCTTTCTTT
v_call: TRBV28; clone_size: -; j_call: TRBJ1-4; d_call: -; cdr3_aa: CASSSGAEREKLFF; cdr3_nt: TGTGCCAGCAGTTCGGGGGCCGAGCGGGAAAAACTGTTTTTT
v_call: TRBV4-2; clone_size: -; j_call: TRBJ2-7; d_call: TRBD2; cdr3_aa: CASSQGSLAGGSAYEQYF; cdr3_nt: TGTGCCAGCAGCCAAGGTTCACTAGCGGGGGGAAGTGCCTACGAGCAGTACTTC
v_call: TRBV10-3; clone_size: -; j_call: TRBJ1-4; d_call: TRBD1; cdr3_aa: CAISDGQGGNEKLFF; cdr3_nt: TGTGCCATCAGTGACGGACAGGGAGGTAATGAAAAACTGTTTTTT
v_call: TRBV5-4; clone_size: -; j_call: TRBJ1-5; d_call: -; cdr3_aa: CASSVMALSNQPQHF; cdr3_nt: TGTGCCAGCAGCGTGATGGCCCTTAGCAATCAGCCCCAGCATTTT
v_call: TRBV4-1; clone_size: -; j_call: TRBJ1-4; d_call: -; cdr3_aa: CASSHTRVVANEKLFF; cdr3_nt: TGCGCCAGCAGCCATACTAGGGTTGTTGCTAATGAAAAACTGTTTTTT
v_call: TRBV9; clone_size: -; j_call: TRBJ1-1; d_call: TRBD1; cdr3_aa: CASSFGTGGSSTEAFF; cdr3_nt: TGTGCCAGCAGCTTCGGGACAGGGGGCTCGAGTACTGAAGCTTTCTTT
v_call: TRBV4-3; clone_size: -; j_call: TRBJ1-2; d_call: -; cdr3_aa: CASSQELRQNYGYTF; cdr3_nt: TGCGCCAGCAGCCAAGAGCTAAGACAGAACTATGGCTACACCTTC
v_call: TRBV5-4; clone_size: -; j_call: TRBJ1-4; d_call: -; cdr3_aa: CASSSREVANEKLFF; cdr3_nt: TGTGCCAGCAGCTCGAGGGAAGTGGCTAATGAAAAACTGTTTTTT
v_call: TRBV5-1; clone_size: few; j_call: TRBJ2-2; d_call: -; cdr3_aa: CASSSQGGDTGELFF; cdr3_nt: TGCGCCAGCAGTTCCCAGGGGGGGGACACCGGGGAGCTGTTTTTT
v_call: TRBV30; clone_size: -; j_call: TRBJ1-1; d_call: -; cdr3_aa: CAWSVRPGGTEAFF; cdr3_nt: TGTGCCTGGAGTGTGAGACCCGGAGGGACTGAAGCTTTCTTT
v_call: TRBV7-2; clone_size: -; j_call: TRBJ2-1; d_call: -; cdr3_aa: CASSSSNYNEQFF; cdr3_nt: TGTGCCAGCAGCTCTTCGAACTACAATGAGCAGTTCTTC
v_call: TRBV5-1; clone_size: -; j_call: TRBJ2-3; d_call: -; cdr3_aa: CASSQGLTTDTQYF; cdr3_nt: TGCGCCAGCAGCCAAGGACTTACCACAGATACGCAGTATTTT
v_call: TRBV9; clone_size: -; j_call: TRBJ2-1; d_call: -; cdr3_aa: CASSVGLGSYNEQFF; cdr3_nt: TGTGCCAGCAGCGTAGGGTTGGGCTCCTACAATGAGCAGTTCTTC
v_call: TRBV30; clone_size: few; j_call: TRBJ1-1; d_call: TRBD1; cdr3_aa: CAWRGDRVGYRDTEAFF; cdr3_nt: TGTGCCTGGAGAGGGGACAGGGTGGGGTATCGGGACACTGAAGCTTTCTTT
v_call: TRBV27; clone_size: -; j_call: TRBJ2-1; d_call: -; cdr3_aa: CASSLSSGPYNEQFF; cdr3_nt: TGTGCCAGCAGTTTAAGTAGCGGACCCTACAATGAGCAGTTCTTC
v_call: TRBV20-1; clone_size: -; j_call: TRBJ2-3; d_call: -; cdr3_aa: CSAAPGLAQYF; cdr3_nt: TGCAGTGCTGCCCCAGGATTAGCGCAGTATTTT
v_call: TRBV7-2; clone_size: -; j_call: TRBJ2-2; d_call: -; cdr3_aa: CASSLPPQAATNTGELFF; cdr3_nt: TGTGCCAGCAGCTTGCCCCCCCAAGCGGCTACGAACACCGGGGAGCTGTTTTTT
v_call: TRBV28; clone_size: -; j_call: TRBJ1-3; d_call: -; cdr3_aa: CASSSAGTDGGNTIYF; cdr3_nt: TGTGCCAGCAGTTCCGCCGGGACCGATGGTGGAAACACCATATATTTT
v_call: TRBV4-1; clone_size: -; j_call: TRBJ1-5; d_call: TRBD1; cdr3_aa: CASSQADRGNQPQHF; cdr3_nt: TGCGCCAGCAGCCAAGCGGACAGGGGCAATCAGCCCCAGCATTTT
v_call: TRBV7-6; clone_size: -; j_call: TRBJ2-3; d_call: -; cdr3_aa: CASSPSRDTQYF; cdr3_nt: TGTGCCAGCAGCCCCAGCCGGGATACGCAGTATTTT
v_call: TRBV19; clone_size: -; j_call: TRBJ1-3; d_call: -; cdr3_aa: CASSIGSGNKPGNTIYF; cdr3_nt: TGTGCCAGTAGTATAGGGTCGGGAAACAAACCTGGAAACACCATATATTTT
v_call: TRBV5-1; clone_size: -; j_call: TRBJ1-1; d_call: -; cdr3_aa: CASSFQMSGTEAFF; cdr3_nt: TGCGCCAGCAGCTTTCAGATGAGCGGCACTGAAGCTTTCTTT
v_call: TRBV4-1; clone_size: -; j_call: TRBJ2-3; d_call: TRBD1; cdr3_aa: CASSQDSPGQGKDTQYF; cdr3_nt: TGCGCCAGCAGCCAAGATAGTCCGGGACAGGGCAAAGATACGCAGTATTTT
v_call: TRBV7-6; clone_size: -; j_call: TRBJ2-3; d_call: -; cdr3_aa: CASSSPTGTAGTDTQYF; cdr3_nt: TGTGCCAGCAGCTCACCAACCGGGACTGCGGGCACAGATACGCAGTATTTT
v_call: TRBV19; clone_size: -; j_call: TRBJ1-5; d_call: -; cdr3_aa: CASNSLNQPQHF; cdr3_nt: TGTGCCAGTAACTCGCTCAATCAGCCCCAGCATTTT
v_call: TRBV21-1; clone_size: -; j_call: TRBJ1-2; d_call: -; cdr3_aa: CASSRDSPYYGYTF; cdr3_nt: TGTGCCAGCAGCAGGGACAGCCCCTACTATGGCTACACCTTC
v_call: TRBV6-5; clone_size: -; j_call: TRBJ2-7; d_call: -; cdr3_aa: CASSMTGNYEQYF; cdr3_nt: TGTGCCAGCAGTATGACAGGTAACTACGAGCAGTACTTC
v_call: TRBV9; clone_size: -; j_call: TRBJ1-2; d_call: -; cdr3_aa: CASSEAGLSYGYTF; cdr3_nt: TGTGCCAGCAGCGAAGCGGGTTTGAGCTATGGCTACACCTTC
v_call: TRBV5-1; clone_size: -; j_call: TRBJ1-1; d_call: -; cdr3_aa: CASSGGVLNTEAFF; cdr3_nt: TGCGCCAGCTCCGGGGGGGTGTTGAACACTGAAGCTTTCTTT
v_call: TRBV6-5; clone_size: -; j_call: TRBJ2-7; d_call: -; cdr3_aa: CASSSLTYEQYF; cdr3_nt: TGTGCCAGCAGTTCCTTGACCTACGAGCAGTACTTC
v_call: TRBV13; clone_size: -; j_call: TRBJ2-3; d_call: -; cdr3_aa: CASEPGRGAFADTQYF; cdr3_nt: TGTGCCAGCGAGCCCGGTCGGGGGGCGTTCGCAGATACGCAGTATTTT
v_call: TRBV28; clone_size: -; j_call: TRBJ1-3; d_call: -; cdr3_aa: CASKPDLSGNTIYF; cdr3_nt: TGTGCCAGCAAGCCCGACCTCTCTGGAAACACCATATATTTT
v_call: TRBV11-2; clone_size: once; j_call: TRBJ2-5; d_call: -; cdr3_aa: CASSSYGGGEQETQYF; cdr3_nt: TGTGCCAGCAGCTCCTACGGCGGCGGGGAACAAGAGACCCAGTACTTC
v_call: TRBV28; clone_size: -; j_call: TRBJ2-5; d_call: -; cdr3_aa: CATQNSTKMTQYF; cdr3_nt: TGTGCCACCCAAAACAGTACCAAGATGACCCAGTACTTC
v_call: TRBV28; clone_size: -; j_call: TRBJ1-4; d_call: TRBD1; cdr3_aa: CASSLLGTGPNEKLFF; cdr3_nt: TGTGCCAGCAGTTTACTCGGGACAGGTCCTAATGAAAAACTGTTTTTT
v_call: TRBV6-1; clone_size: -; j_call: TRBJ1-1; d_call: -; cdr3_aa: CASSQGTEAFF; cdr3_nt: TGTGCCAGCAGTCAAGGCACTGAAGCTTTCTTT
v_call: TRBV7-4; clone_size: -; j_call: TRBJ1-4; d_call: -; cdr3_aa: CASSFSLRGEKLFF; cdr3_nt: TGTGCCAGCAGCTTTAGCTTAAGGGGTGAAAAACTGTTTTTT
v_call: TRBV5-1; clone_size: -; j_call: TRBJ1-6; d_call: -; cdr3_aa: CASGLDSPLHF; cdr3_nt: TGCGCCAGCGGCCTGGATTCACCCCTCCACTTT
v_call: TRBV5-1; clone_size: -; j_call: TRBJ2-2; d_call: TRBD2; cdr3_aa: CASSLGLAGGPSTGELFF; cdr3_nt: TGCGCCAGCAGCTTGGGACTAGCGGGAGGGCCTAGCACCGGGGAGCTGTTTTTT
v_call: TRBV7-2; clone_size: -; j_call: TRBJ2-7; d_call: -; cdr3_aa: CASSLYLVSKGEQYF; cdr3_nt: TGTGCCAGCAGCTTATACTTAGTGAGTAAGGGCGAGCAGTACTTC
v_call: TRBV5-1; clone_size: -; j_call: TRBJ2-1; d_call: TRBD2; cdr3_aa: CASSSGTSDSLEQFF; cdr3_nt: TGCGCCAGCAGCTCCGGGACTAGCGACTCGTTAGAGCAGTTCTTC
v_call: TRBV4-3; clone_size: -; j_call: TRBJ2-1; d_call: -; cdr3_aa: CASSLTLLGSSYNEQFF; cdr3_nt: TGCGCCAGCAGCCTGACGCTACTAGGGAGTTCCTACAATGAGCAGTTCTTC
v_call: TRBV14; clone_size: -; j_call: TRBJ2-3; d_call: -; cdr3_aa: CASSPTIGTFTDTQYF; cdr3_nt: TGTGCCAGCAGCCCCACGATCGGGACTTTCACAGATACGCAGTATTTT
v_call: TRBV19; clone_size: -; j_call: TRBJ2-2; d_call: -; cdr3_aa: CASSIQNTGELFF; cdr3_nt: TGTGCCAGTAGTATACAGAACACCGGGGAGCTGTTTTTT
v_call: TRBV7-9; clone_size: -; j_call: TRBJ1-6; d_call: -; cdr3_aa: CASSPVRPGTGSPLHF; cdr3_nt: TGTGCCAGCAGCCCGGTACGACCTGGCACGGGGTCACCCCTCCACTTT
v_call: TRBV4-1; clone_size: -; j_call: TRBJ2-7; d_call: TRBD2; cdr3_aa: CASSQEASGRAGQYF; cdr3_nt: TGCGCCAGCAGCCAAGAAGCTAGCGGGAGGGCTGGGCAGTACTTC
v_call: TRBV4-2; clone_size: -; j_call: TRBJ1-6; d_call: -; cdr3_aa: CASSQDSSPLHF; cdr3_nt: TGTGCCAGCAGCCAAGACTCCTCACCCCTCCACTTT
v_call: TRBV2; clone_size: -; j_call: TRBJ2-3; d_call: -; cdr3_aa: CAWGDPTSTDTQYF; cdr3_nt: TGTGCTTGGGGAGACCCTACTAGCACAGATACGCAGTATTTT
v_call: TRBV5-4; clone_size: -; j_call: TRBJ1-1; d_call: -; cdr3_aa: CASSLGQAITEAFF; cdr3_nt: TGTGCCAGCAGCTTGGGACAGGCGATCACTGAAGCTTTCTTT
v_call: TRBV14; clone_size: -; j_call: TRBJ2-1; d_call: -; cdr3_aa: CASSQVRNEQFF; cdr3_nt: TGTGCCAGCAGCCAAGTCAGGAATGAGCAGTTCTTC
v_call: TRBV7-2; clone_size: -; j_call: TRBJ2-3; d_call: -; cdr3_aa: CASTLYGSTDTQYF; cdr3_nt: TGTGCCAGCACGCTTTACGGGAGCACAGATACGCAGTATTTT